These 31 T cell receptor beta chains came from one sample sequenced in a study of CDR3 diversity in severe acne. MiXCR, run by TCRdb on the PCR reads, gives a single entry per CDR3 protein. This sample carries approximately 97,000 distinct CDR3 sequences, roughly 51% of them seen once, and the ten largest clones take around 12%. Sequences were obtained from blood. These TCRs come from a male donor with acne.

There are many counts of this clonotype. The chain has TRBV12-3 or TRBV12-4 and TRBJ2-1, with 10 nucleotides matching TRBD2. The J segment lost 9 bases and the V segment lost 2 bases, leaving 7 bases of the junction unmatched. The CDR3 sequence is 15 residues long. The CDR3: CASSLPLAGAGEQFF. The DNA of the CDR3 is TGTGCCAGCAGTTTACCCCTAGCGGGAGCGGGTGAGCAGTTCTTC.

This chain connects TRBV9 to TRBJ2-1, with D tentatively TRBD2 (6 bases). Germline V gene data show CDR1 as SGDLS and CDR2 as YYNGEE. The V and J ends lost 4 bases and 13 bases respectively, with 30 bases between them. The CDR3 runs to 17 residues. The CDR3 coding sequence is TGTGCCAGCAGCCCAAACCTCTGGCGGGATAAGAGAGAGACCCAGTTCTTC. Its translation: CASSPNLWRDKRETQFF. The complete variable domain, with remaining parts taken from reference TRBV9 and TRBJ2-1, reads DSGVTQTPKHLITATGQRVTLRCSPRSGDLSVYWYQQSLDQGLQFLIQYYNGEERAKGNILERFSAQQFPDLHSELNLSSLELGDSALYFCASSPNLWRDKRETQFFGPGTRLTVL.

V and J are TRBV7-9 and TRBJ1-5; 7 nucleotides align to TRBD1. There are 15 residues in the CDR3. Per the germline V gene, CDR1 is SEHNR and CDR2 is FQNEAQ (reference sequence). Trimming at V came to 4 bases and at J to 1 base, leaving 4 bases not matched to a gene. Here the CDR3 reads CASSSAQGSNQPQHF. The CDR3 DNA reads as TGTGCCAGCAGCTCCGCACAGGGGAGCAATCAGCCCCAGCATTTT.

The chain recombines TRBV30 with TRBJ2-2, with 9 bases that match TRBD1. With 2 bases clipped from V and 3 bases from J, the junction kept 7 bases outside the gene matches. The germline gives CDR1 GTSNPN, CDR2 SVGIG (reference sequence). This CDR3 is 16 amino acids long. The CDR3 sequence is CAWSTGTGTDTGELFF. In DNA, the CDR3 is TGTGCCTGGAGTACCGGGACAGGGACCGACACCGGGGAGCTGTTTTTT.

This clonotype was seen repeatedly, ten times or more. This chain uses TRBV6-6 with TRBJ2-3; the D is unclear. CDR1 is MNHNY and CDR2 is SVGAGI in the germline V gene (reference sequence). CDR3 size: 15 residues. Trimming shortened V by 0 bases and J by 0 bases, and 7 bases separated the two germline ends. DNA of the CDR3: TGTGCCAGCAGTTACTCGGATACTAGCACAGATACGCAGTATTTT. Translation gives CASSYSDTSTDTQYF.

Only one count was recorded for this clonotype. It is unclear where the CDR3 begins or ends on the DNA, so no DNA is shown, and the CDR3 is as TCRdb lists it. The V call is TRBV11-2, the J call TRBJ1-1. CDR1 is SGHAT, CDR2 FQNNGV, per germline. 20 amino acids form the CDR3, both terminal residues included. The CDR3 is CASSFYICSALGSPDTEAFF.

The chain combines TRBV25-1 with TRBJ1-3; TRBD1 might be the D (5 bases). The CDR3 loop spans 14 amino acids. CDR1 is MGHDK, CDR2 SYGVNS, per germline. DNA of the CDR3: TGTGCTCGTCTGACAGATACTCCTGGAAACACCATATATTTT. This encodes CARLTDTPGNTIYF.

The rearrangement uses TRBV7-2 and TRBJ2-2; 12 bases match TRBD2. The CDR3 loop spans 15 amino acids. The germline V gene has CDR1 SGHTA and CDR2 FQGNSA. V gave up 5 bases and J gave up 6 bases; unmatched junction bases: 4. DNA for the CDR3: TGTGCCAGCAGCCCGACTAGCGGGAGTGCCGGGGAGCTGTTTTTT. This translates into CASSPTSGSAGELFF.

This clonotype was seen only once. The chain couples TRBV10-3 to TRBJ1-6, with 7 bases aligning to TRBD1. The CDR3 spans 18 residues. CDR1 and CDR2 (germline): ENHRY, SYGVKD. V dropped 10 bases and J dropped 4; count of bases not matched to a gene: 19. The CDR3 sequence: CASTRKGQGGPYNSPLHF. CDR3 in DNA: TGTGCCAGCACCCGAAAAGGGCAGGGGGGGCCTTATAATTCACCCCTCCACTTT.

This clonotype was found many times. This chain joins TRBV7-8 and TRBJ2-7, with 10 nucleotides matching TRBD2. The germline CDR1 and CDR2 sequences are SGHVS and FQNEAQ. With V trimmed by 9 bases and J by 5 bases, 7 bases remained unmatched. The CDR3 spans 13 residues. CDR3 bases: TGTGCCAGTGGAGCTAGCGGGAGTAACGAGCAGTACTTC. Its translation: CASGASGSNEQYF. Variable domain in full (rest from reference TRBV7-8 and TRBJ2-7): GAGVSQSPRYKVAKRGQDVALRCDPISGHVSLFWYQQALGQGPEFLTYFQNEAQLDKSGLPSDRFFAERPEGSVSTLKIQRTQQEDSAVYLCASGASGSNEQYFGPGTRLTVT.

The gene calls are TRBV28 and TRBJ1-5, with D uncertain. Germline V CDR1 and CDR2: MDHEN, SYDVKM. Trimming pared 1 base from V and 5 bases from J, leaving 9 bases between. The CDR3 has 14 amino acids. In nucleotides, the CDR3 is TGTGCCAGCAGTTTATTGGGAAGTTATCAGCCCCAGCATTTT. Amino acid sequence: CASSLLGSYQPQHF.

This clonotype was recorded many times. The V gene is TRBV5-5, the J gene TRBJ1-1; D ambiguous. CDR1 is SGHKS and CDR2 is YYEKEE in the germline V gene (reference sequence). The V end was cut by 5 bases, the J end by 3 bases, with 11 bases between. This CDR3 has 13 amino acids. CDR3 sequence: CASSDWGDTEAFF. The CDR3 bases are TGTGCCAGCAGTGATTGGGGTGACACTGAAGCTTTCTTT.

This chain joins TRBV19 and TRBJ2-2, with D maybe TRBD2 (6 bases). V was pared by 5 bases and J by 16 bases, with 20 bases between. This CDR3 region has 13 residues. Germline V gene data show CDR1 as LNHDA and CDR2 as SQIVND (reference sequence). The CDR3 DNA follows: TGTGCCAGTAGTCCTCCCGGGGGACTGGACGGGTTTTTT. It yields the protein CASSPPGGLDGFF.

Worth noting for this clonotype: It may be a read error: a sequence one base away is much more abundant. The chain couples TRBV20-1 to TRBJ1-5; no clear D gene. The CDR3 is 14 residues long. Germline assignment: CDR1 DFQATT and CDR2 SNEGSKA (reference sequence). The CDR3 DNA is TGCAGTGCTAGAGATCCCCGTAGCAATCAGTCCCAGCATTTT. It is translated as CSARDPRSNQSQHF.

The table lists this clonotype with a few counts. CDR3 in amino acids: CASSPNMWGNEQFF. CDR3 nucleotide sequence: TGTGCCAGCAGCCCAAATATGTGGGGCAATGAGCAGTTCTTC. The gene calls are TRBV3-1 and TRBJ2-1; D is unclear. Trimming stripped 4 bases from V and 6 bases from J, with 13 bases between. This CDR3 has 14 amino acids. Germline-derived CDR1 and CDR2 are LGHDT and YNNKEL (reference sequence).

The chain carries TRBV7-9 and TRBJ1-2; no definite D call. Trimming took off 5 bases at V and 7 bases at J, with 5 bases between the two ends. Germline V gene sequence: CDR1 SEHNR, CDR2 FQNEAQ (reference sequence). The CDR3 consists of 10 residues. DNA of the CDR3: TGTGCCAGCAGCCCGGGTGGCTACACCTTC. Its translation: CASSPGGYTF.

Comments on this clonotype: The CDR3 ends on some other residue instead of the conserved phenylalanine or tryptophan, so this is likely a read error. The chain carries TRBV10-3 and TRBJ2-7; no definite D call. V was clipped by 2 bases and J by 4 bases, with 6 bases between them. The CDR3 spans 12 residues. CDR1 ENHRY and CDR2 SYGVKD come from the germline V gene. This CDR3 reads CAISEGPYEQYS. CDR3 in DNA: TGTGCCATCAGTGAGGGACCTTACGAGCAGTACTCC.

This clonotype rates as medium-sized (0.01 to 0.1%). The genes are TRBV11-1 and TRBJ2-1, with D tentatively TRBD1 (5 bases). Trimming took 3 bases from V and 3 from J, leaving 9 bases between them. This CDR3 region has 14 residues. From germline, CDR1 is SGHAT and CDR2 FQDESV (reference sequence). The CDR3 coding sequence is TGTGCCAGCAGCTTGGGCAGGGACTACAATGAGCAGTTCTTC. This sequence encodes CASSLGRDYNEQFF.

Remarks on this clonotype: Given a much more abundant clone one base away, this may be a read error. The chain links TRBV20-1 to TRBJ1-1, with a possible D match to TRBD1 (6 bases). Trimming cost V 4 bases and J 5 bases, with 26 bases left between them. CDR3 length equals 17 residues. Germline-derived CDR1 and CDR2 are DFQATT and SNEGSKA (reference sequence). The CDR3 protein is CSATDGGRQLVRTEAFF. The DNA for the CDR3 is TGCAGTGCTACCGACGGGGGGCGCCAACTGGTGAGGACTGAAGCTTTCTTT.

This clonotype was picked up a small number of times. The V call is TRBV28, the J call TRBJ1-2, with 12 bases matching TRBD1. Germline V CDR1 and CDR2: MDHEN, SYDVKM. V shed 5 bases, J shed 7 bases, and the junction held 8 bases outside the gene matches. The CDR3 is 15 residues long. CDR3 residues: CASSPRDRGRGGYTF. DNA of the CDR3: TGTGCCAGCAGTCCACGGGACAGGGGGCGCGGTGGCTACACCTTC.

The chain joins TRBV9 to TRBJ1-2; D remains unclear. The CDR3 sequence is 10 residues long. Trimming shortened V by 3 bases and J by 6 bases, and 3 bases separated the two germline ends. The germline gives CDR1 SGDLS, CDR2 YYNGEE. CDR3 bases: TGTGCCAGCAGCGGGAATGGCTACACCTTC. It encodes CASSGNGYTF.

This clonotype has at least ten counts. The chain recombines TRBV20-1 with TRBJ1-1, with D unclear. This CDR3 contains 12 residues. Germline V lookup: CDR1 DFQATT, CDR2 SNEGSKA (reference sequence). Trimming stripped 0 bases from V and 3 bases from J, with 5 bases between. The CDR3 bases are TGCAGTGCTAGAGAGAGGGACACTGAAGCTTTCTTT. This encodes CSARERDTEAFF.

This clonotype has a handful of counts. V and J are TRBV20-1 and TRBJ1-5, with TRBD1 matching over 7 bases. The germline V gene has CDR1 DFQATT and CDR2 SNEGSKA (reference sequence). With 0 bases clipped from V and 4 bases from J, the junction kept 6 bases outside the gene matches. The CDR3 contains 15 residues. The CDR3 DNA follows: TGCAGTGCTAGAGAGGTAGGGGGCGCGAATCAGCCCCAGCATTTT. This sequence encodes CSAREVGGANQPQHF.

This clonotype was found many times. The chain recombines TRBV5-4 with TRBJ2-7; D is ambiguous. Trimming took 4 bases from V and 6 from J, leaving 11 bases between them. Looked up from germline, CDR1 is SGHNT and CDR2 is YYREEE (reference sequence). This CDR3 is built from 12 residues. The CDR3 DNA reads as TGTGCCAGCAGCCTGGGTGGGGTCGAGCAGTACGTC. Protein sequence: CASSLGGVEQYV.

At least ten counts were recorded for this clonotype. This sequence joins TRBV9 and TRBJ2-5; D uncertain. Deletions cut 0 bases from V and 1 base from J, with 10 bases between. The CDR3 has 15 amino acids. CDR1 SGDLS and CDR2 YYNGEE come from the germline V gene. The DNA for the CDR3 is TGTGCCAGCAGCGTAGTAAGAAACCGCCAAGAGACCCAGTACTTC. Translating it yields CASSVVRNRQETQYF.

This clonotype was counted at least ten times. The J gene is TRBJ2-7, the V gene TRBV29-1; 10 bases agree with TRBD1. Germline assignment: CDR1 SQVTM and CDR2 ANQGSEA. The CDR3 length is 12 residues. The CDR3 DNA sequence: TGCAGGAGGGGGACAGGGGTGGGCGAGCAGTACTTC. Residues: CRRGTGVGEQYF.

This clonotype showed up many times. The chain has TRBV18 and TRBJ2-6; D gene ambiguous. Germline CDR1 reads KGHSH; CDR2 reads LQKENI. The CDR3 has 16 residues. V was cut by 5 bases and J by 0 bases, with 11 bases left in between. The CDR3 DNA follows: TGTGCCAGCTCAGCCATAGGCTTCTCTGGGGCCAACGTCCTGACTTTC. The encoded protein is CASSAIGFSGANVLTF.

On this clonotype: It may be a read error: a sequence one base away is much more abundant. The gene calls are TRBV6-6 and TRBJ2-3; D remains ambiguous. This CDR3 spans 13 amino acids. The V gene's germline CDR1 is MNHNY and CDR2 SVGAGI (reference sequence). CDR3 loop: CTSSRQDTDTQYF. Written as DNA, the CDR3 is TGTACCAGCAGTCGCCAGGACACAGATACGCAGTATTTT.

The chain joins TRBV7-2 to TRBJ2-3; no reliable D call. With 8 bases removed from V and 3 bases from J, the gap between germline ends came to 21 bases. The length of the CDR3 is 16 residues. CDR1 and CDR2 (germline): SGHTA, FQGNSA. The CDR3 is CASAVFGGSATDTQYF. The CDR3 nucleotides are TGTGCCAGCGCCGTTTTTGGTGGCTCCGCGACAGATACGCAGTATTTT.

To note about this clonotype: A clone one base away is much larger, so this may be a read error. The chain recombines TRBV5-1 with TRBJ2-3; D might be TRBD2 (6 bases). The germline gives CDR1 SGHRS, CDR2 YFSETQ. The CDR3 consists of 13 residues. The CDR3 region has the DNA TGCGCCAGCAGCCCCGGGAGCACAGATACGCAGTGTTTT. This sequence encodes CASSPGSTDTQCF. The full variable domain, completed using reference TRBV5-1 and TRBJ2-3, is KAGVTQTPRYLIKTRGQQVTLSCSPISGHRSVSWYQQTPGQGLQFLFEYFSETQRNKGNFPGRFSGRQFSNSRSEMNVSTLELGDSALYLCASSPGSTDTQCFGPGTRLTVL.

CDR3 sequence (DNA): TGTGCCAGCTCGGGAGGGGATGGCAACGAGCAGTACTTC. Translated, it gives CASSGGDGNEQYF. This chain joins TRBV7-2 and TRBJ2-7, with TRBD2 matching over 8 bases. Trimming at V came to 8 bases and at J to 5 bases, leaving 8 bases not matched to a gene. The CDR3 has 13 residues. CDR1 SGHTA and CDR2 FQGNSA come from the germline V gene. Looking up the rest from reference TRBV7-2 and TRBJ2-7 gives the full variable domain: GAGVSQSPSNKVTEKGKDVELRCDPISGHTALYWYRQSLGQGLEFLIYFQGNSAPDKSGLPSDRFSAERTGGSVSTLTIQRTQQEDSAVYLCASSGGDGNEQYFGPGTRLTVT.